This TCR beta chain was identified during a study of Ad26.COV2.S vaccination and SARS-CoV-2 variants. Method: immunoSEQ multiplex PCR; TCRdb's copy keeps in-frame clones and lacks some. The sample contains 510,000 or so clones, approximately 90% of which appear only once. The germline V gene encodes CDR1 DFQATT and CDR2 SNEGSKA (reference sequence). Trimming left V 6 bases short and J 3 bases short, with 8 bases between. CDR3 size: 11 residues. This clone occurred once. Treatment: around 19 received Ad26.COV2.S at low or high dose, single or two shots; 5 received placebo; per-sample allocation not given. The investigators took samples on day 63 after the first vaccine or placebo injection. Vaccine was an Ad26 vector expressing Wuhan-strain SARS-CoV-2 spike.

The origin of this receptor is a person aged 18-60 years who received the Ad26.COV2.S COVID-19 vaccine or a placebo. The sample here was peripheral blood, taken in a trial of Ad26.COV2.S vaccine versus placebo. The rearrangement links TRBV20-1 to TRBJ2-5; D gene ambiguous. The CDR3: CSATPEETQYF. DNA for the CDR3: TGCAGTGCAACCCCGGAAGAGACCCAGTACTTC.